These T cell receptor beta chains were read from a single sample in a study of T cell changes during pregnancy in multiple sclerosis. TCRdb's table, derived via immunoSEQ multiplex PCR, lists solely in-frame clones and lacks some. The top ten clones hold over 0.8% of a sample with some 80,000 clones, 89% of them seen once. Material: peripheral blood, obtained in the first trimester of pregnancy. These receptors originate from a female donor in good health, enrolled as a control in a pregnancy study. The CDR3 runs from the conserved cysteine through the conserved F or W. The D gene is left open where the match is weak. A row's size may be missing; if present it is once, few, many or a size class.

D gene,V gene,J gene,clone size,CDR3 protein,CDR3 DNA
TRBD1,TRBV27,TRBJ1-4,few,CASSFSGTGEEKLFF,TGTGCCAGCAGTTTCTCCGGGACAGGGGAGGAAAAACTGTTTTTT
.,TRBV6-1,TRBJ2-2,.,CASSGNRVSGELFF,TGTGCCAGCAGTGGAAACAGGGTTAGCGGGGAGCTGTTTTTT
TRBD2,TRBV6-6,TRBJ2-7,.,CASAGRIRVYEQYF,TGTGCCAGCGCCGGGAGGATCCGGGTCTACGAGCAGTACTTC
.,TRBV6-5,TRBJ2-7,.,CASSYSGAGAYEQYF,TGTGCCAGCAGTTACTCGGGGGCAGGGGCCTACGAGCAGTACTTC
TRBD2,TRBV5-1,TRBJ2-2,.,CASSPRAGGGAGELFF,TGCGCCAGCAGCCCAAGAGCGGGGGGCGGAGCCGGGGAGCTGTTTTTT
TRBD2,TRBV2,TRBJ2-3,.,CASSEYQRGLFSTDTQYF,TGTGCCAGCAGTGAATACCAGCGGGGGCTATTTAGCACAGATACGCAGTATTTT
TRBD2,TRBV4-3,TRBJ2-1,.,CASSQDSGSGYNEQFF,TGCGCCAGCAGCCAAGATAGCGGGAGCGGCTACAATGAGCAGTTCTTC
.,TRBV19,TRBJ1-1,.,CASTPTVMNTEAFF,TGTGCCAGTACCCCCACTGTGATGAACACTGAAGCTTTCTTT
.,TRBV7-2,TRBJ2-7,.,CASSSRTGYEQYF,TGTGCCAGCAGCTCCCGGACTGGATACGAGCAGTACTTC
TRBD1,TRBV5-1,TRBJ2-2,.,CASSIRTGETGELFF,TGCGCCAGCAGCATCCGGACAGGGGAAACCGGGGAGCTGTTTTTT